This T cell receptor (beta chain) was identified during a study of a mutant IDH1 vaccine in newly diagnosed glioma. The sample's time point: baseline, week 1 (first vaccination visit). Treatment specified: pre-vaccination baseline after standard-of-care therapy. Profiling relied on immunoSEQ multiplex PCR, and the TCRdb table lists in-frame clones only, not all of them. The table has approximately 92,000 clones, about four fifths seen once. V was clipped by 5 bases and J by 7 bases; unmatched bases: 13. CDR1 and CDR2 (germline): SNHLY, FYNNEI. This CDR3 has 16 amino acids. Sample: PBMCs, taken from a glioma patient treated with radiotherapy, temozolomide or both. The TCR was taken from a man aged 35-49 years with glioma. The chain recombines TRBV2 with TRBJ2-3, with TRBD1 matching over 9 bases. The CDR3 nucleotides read TGTGCCAGCAGTTCCTGGACAGGGGAACGGATGTATACGCAGTATTTT. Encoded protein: CASSSWTGERMYTQYF.